This T cell receptor (beta chain) was sequenced for a study of a mutant IDH1 vaccine in newly diagnosed glioma. Study-level background: Across weeks 1, 3, 5, 7, 11, 15, 19 and 23, patients received a vaccination each time, eight in all. It was radiotherapy, temozolomide, or both that patients received previously, with most receiving both.

Time point of the sample: week 23, last vaccination. In every dose of vaccine, 300 ug of mutant IDH1 20-mer peptide was given alongside topical imiquimod. Generated by immunoSEQ multiplex PCR, the TCRdb table keeps only in-frame clones and is missing some. The sample lists approximately 28,000 clones; approximately 80% were seen once. Study outcomes and limitations: Pseudoprogression appears to have had no connection to changes in top peripheral T cell clonotypes.

Germline values: CDR1 LGHNA, CDR2 YSLEER. The CDR3 consists of 14 residues. Trimming at V came to 5 bases and at J to 5 bases, leaving 5 bases not matched to a gene. A note on this clone: Its antigen is not known.

The source material was PBMCs, sampled from a glioma patient whose treatment included an IDH1 peptide vaccine. J is TRBJ2-7 and V is TRBV4-3, with 11 positions matching TRBD2. This receptor was obtained from a woman aged 18-29 years with glioma. This chain's CDR3 is CASSYGTSGDEQYF. In DNA, the CDR3 is TGCGCCAGCAGCTACGGGACTAGCGGCGACGAGCAGTACTTC.